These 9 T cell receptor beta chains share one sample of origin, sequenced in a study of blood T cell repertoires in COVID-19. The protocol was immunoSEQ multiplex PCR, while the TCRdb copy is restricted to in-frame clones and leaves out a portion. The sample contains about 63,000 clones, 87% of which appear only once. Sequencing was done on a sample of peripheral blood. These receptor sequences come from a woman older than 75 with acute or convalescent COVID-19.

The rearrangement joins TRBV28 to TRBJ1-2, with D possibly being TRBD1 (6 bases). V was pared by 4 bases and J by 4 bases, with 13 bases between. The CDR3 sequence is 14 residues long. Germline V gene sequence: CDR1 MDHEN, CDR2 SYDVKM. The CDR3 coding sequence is TGTGCCAGCAGTTCTCCCGGACAGACCTATGGCTACACCTTC. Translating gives CASSSPGQTYGYTF.

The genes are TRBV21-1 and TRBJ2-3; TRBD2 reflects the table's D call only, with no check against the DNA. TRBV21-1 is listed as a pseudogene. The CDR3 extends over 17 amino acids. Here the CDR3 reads CASSTYLGLAGAEAQYF. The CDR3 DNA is TGTGCCAGCAGTACTTACTTGGGACTAGCGGGAGCTGAGGCGCAGTATTTT.

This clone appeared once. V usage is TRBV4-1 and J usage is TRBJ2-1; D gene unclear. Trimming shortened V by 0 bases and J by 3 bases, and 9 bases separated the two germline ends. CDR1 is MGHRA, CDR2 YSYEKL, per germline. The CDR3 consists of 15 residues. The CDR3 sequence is CASSQDQEGYNEQFF. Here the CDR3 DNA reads TGCGCCAGCAGCCAAGATCAGGAAGGCTACAATGAGCAGTTCTTC.

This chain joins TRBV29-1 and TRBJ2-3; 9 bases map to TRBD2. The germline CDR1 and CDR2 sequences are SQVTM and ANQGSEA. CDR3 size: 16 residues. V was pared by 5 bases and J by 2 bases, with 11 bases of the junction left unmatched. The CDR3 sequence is CSVTLTGLANTDTQYF. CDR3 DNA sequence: TGCAGCGTTACCTTAACGGGACTAGCCAACACAGATACGCAGTATTTT.

Here the CDR3 DNA reads TGCGCCAGCAGCTTGGGAGGGAAAGAGACCCAGTACTTC. Amino acid sequence: CASSLGGKETQYF. The genes are TRBV5-1 and TRBJ2-5; D possibly corresponds to TRBD2 (5 bases). The V gene's germline CDR1 is SGHRS and CDR2 YFSETQ. The germline V and J ends were trimmed by 0 bases and 3 bases, with 6 bases remaining between them. The CDR3 is 13 amino acids.

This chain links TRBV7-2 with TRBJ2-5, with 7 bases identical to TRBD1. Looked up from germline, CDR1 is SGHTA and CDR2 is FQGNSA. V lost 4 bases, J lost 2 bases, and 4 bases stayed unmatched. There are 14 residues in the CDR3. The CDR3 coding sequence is TGTGCCAGCAGCTACCCGACAGGGCAAGAGACCCAGTACTTC. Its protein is CASSYPTGQETQYF.

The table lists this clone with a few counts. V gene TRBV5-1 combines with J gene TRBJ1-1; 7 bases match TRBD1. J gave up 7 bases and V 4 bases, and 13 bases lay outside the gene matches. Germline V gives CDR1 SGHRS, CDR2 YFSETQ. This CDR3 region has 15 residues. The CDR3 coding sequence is TGCGCCAGCAGCGGGGGAGACAGGGTCAGATATGAAGCTTTCTTT. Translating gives CASSGGDRVRYEAFF.

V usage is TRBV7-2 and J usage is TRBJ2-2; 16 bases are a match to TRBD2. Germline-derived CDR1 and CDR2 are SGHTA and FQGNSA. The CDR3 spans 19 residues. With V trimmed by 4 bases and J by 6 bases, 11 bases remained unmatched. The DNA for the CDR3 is TGTGCCAGCAGCTCGAAAATCCCCGGGACTAGCGGGAGGGCCGGGGAGCTGTTTTTT. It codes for CASSSKIPGTSGRAGELFF.

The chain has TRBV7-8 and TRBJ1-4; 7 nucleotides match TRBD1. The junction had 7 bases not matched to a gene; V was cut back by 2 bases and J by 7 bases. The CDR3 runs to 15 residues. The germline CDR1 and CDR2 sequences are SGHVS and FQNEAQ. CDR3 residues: CASSLRDRIGEKLFF. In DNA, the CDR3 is TGTGCCAGCAGCTTACGGGACAGAATAGGTGAAAAACTGTTTTTT. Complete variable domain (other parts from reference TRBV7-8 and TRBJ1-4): GAGVSQSPRYKVAKRGQDVALRCDPISGHVSLFWYQQALGQGPEFLTYFQNEAQLDKSGLPSDRFFAERPEGSVSTLKIQRTQQEDSAVYLCASSLRDRIGEKLFFGSGTQLSVL.